Below, 13 T cell receptor beta chains from the same sample are listed, as sequenced in a study of Graves' ophthalmopathy and Graves' hyperthyroidism. Using RNA transcripts, the TCR beta CDR3 regions were amplified. First-round RT-PCR employed HTBI primers, with a second-round multiplex PCR after it. TCRdb re-called the multiplex PCR reads with MiXCR, one entry per CDR3 protein. The repertoire holds 650,000 to 900,000 distinct CDR3 sequences, with 35% to 50% as singletons. The specimen was peripheral blood. Every receptor here comes from an adult man with Graves' ophthalmopathy.

With regard to this clonotype: The junction differs from germline at one of its ends, possibly a read error. The chain combines TRBV20-1 with TRBJ1-5; D is unclear. This CDR3 is built from 17 residues. CDR1 is DFQATT and CDR2 is SNEGSKA in the germline V gene (reference sequence). CDR3 DNA: TGCAGTGCTAAAAAGTACAGTTTTCCCCCCGGCAATCAGCCCCGGCATTTT. Translating gives CSAKKYSFPPGNQPRHF.

This chain uses TRBV6-5 with TRBJ2-6; D may be TRBD2 (5 bases). Germline V CDR1 and CDR2: MNHEY, SVGAGI. V was shortened by 2 bases and J by 0 bases, with 11 bases between the two germline ends. The CDR3 is 17 residues long. CDR3 DNA: TGTGCCAGCAGTTACAGGCGGGTCAGCTCTGGGGCCAACGTCCTGACTTTC. The encoded protein is CASSYRRVSSGANVLTF.

In this sample, this clonotype turned up many times. The rearrangement uses TRBV2 and TRBJ1-2; D is ambiguous. The germline V gene has CDR1 SNHLY and CDR2 FYNNEI. V was cut by 6 bases and J by 3 bases, with 17 bases left in between. The CDR3 is 15 amino acids. CDR3 residues: CASRLLGDDYYGYTF. The CDR3 DNA is TGTGCCAGCAGGCTTCTTGGGGATGATTACTATGGCTACACCTTC.

The chain has TRBV20-1 and TRBJ1-6; D call uncertain. V was trimmed by 1 base and J by 9 bases, leaving 22 bases between them. Germline CDR1 and CDR2: DFQATT and SNEGSKA (reference sequence). There are 17 residues in the CDR3. The chain's CDR3 is CSARGQIMAGIGSPLHF. The CDR3 region has the DNA TGCAGTGCTAGAGGCCAGATCATGGCGGGAATAGGTTCACCCCTCCACTTT.

This clonotype has ten or more counts. This sequence joins TRBV11-2 and TRBJ2-5; a weak D match, TRBD1 (6 bases). The germline V gene encodes CDR1 SGHAT and CDR2 FQNNGV. The CDR3 is made up of 15 amino acids. The V gene lost 5 bases and the J gene lost 5 bases, with 18 bases spanning the gap. The CDR3 DNA sequence: TGTGCCAGCAGCCCCTGGGGGACATCCAAGGAGACCCAGTACTTC. Protein: CASSPWGTSKETQYF.

This clonotype was picked up one time. The chain joins TRBV29-1 to TRBJ1-1; possible D gene TRBD1, 5 bases. The CDR3 covers 11 residues. The V and J ends lost 7 bases and 4 bases respectively, with 10 bases between them. Germline CDR1 SQVTM, CDR2 ANQGSEA. CDR3: CSAGTVTEAFF. The CDR3 region has the DNA TGCAGCGCCGGGACGGTCACTGAAGCTTTCTTT.

The rearrangement uses TRBV15 and TRBJ2-7; TRBD1 aligns across 7 bases. In germline, CDR1 is LNHNV, CDR2 YYDKDF (reference sequence). There are 15 residues in the CDR3. Germline trimming cut 5 bases from V and 0 bases from J; bases unmatched to any gene: 7. The chain's CDR3 is CATSGGQDLSYEQYF. The CDR3 DNA reads TGTGCCACCAGCGGAGGACAGGACCTCTCCTACGAGCAGTACTTC.

The chain recombines TRBV7-9 with TRBJ1-1; 7 positions match TRBD1. V shed 5 bases and J 3 bases; nucleotides not matched to a gene: 3. The CDR3 runs to 13 residues. Germline lookup yields CDR1 SEHNR and CDR2 FQNEAQ (reference sequence). The chain's CDR3 is CASSTGQHTEAFF. In nucleotides, the CDR3 is TGTGCCAGCAGCACGGGACAGCACACTGAAGCTTTCTTT.

This clonotype was detected only a few times. At one of its ends the junction is not consistent with the germline gene, which may arise from a read error. J is TRBJ1-5 and V is TRBV24-1; the D gene is possibly TRBD1 (5 bases). The germline V gene encodes CDR1 KGHDR and CDR2 SFDVKD. CDR3 length: 14 residues. In DNA form, the CDR3 reads TGTGCCAGCAGTTACTCGACAGCCTCGGGGCCCCAGCATTTT. Its protein is CASSYSTASGPQHF.

This clonotype came up once. The junction does not match germline at one end; this may be a read error. The gene calls are TRBV20-1 and TRBJ1-2, with D possibly matching TRBD1 (6 bases). CDR3 length: 9 amino acids. Germline assignment: CDR1 DFQATT and CDR2 SNEGSKA (reference sequence). The CDR3 DNA reads TGCAGTGCTAGAGCAATACAGGGCTTT. As protein: CSARAIQGF.

This clonotype was counted at least ten times. This rearrangement joins TRBV19 to TRBJ2-7; D is ambiguous. The germline V and J ends were trimmed by 9 bases and 3 bases, with 9 bases remaining between them. The germline CDR1 and CDR2 sequences are LNHDA and SQIVND (reference sequence). This CDR3 is built from 11 residues. Here the CDR3 reads CASRSGYEQYF. CDR3 coding DNA: TGTGCCAGCAGATCGGGCTACGAGCAGTACTTC. Using reference TRBV19 and TRBJ2-7 for the parts outside the CDR3, the full variable domain is DGGITQSPKYLFRKEGQNVTLSCEQNLNHDAMYWYRQDPGQGLRLIYYSQIVNDFQKGDIAEGYSVSREKKESFPLTVTSAQKNPTAFYLCASRSGYEQYFGPGTRLTVT.

The gene calls are TRBV10-3 and TRBJ2-1; 15 bases agree with TRBD2. CDR1 is ENHRY, CDR2 SYGVKD, per germline. This CDR3 comprises 14 residues. V gave up 6 bases and J gave up 7 bases; unmatched junction bases: 1. CDR3 in DNA: TGTGCCATCAGCGGACTAGCGGGAGGGAATGAGCAGTTCTTC. Its translation is CAISGLAGGNEQFF.

This clonotype was detected only a few times. The junction differs from germline at one of its ends, possibly a read error. The V gene is TRBV10-3, the J gene TRBJ2-7; weak D call: TRBD2 (6 bases). This CDR3 spans 14 amino acids. Looked up from germline, CDR1 is ENHRY and CDR2 is SYGVKD. The CDR3 DNA reads TGTGCCAGCAGTGCTCACGGGGAGGTAGGGGAGCAGTACTTC. It codes for CASSAHGEVGEQYF.